Each of the 27 T cell receptor beta chains below was sequenced from the same sample in a study of T cell therapy after organ transplantation. The time point here: 20-29 weeks after completion of therapy. Here immunoSEQ multiplex PCR was the method, and the copy in TCRdb shows in-frame clones only, minus some. This table holds about 17,000 clones, over 75% found once. These receptors lack a known antigen. The material sequenced was CD8+ T cells from blood, taken after autologous CMV-specific T cell therapy. The origin of the receptors is a human patient who had received a solid organ transplant and had CMV disease. Some T cells could come from the graft donor.

The rearrangement links TRBV30 to TRBJ2-3; perhaps TRBD2 as D (7 bases). CDR3 size: 15 residues. Germline CDR1 reads GTSNPN; CDR2 reads SVGIG (reference sequence). V was shortened by 4 bases and J by 1 base, with 15 bases between the two germline ends. In DNA, the CDR3 is TGTGCCTGGACCGCTGTAGGGGGGGGCACAGATACGCAGTATTTT. Translation: CAWTAVGGGTDTQYF.

V usage is TRBV5-6 and J usage is TRBJ1-5; no definite D call. Germline V gives CDR1 SGHDT, CDR2 YYEEEE. Deletions cut 0 bases from V and 1 base from J, with 2 bases between. The CDR3 contains 13 residues. This CDR3 reads CASSLGSNQPQHF. CDR3 DNA: TGTGCCAGCAGCTTGGGGAGCAATCAGCCCCAGCATTTT.

The chain is built from TRBV5-6 and TRBJ2-3; 10 nucleotides line up with TRBD2. V trimming: 1 base; J trimming: 2 bases; junction bases outside the gene matches: 4. This CDR3 is built from 16 residues. Germline CDR1 and CDR2: SGHDT and YYEEEE. The CDR3 reads CASSLQGLAHTDTQYF. The CDR3 DNA follows: TGTGCCAGCAGCTTGCAGGGACTAGCGCACACAGATACGCAGTATTTT. Using reference TRBV5-6 and TRBJ2-3 for the parts outside the CDR3, the full variable domain is DAGVTQSPTHLIKTRGQQVTLRCSPKSGHDTVSWYQQALGQGPQFIFQYYEEEERQRGNFPDRFSGHQFPNYSSELNVNALLLGDSALYLCASSLQGLAHTDTQYFGPGTRLTVL.

The J gene is TRBJ1-1, the V gene TRBV27; TRBD1 might be the D (5 bases). V lost 4 bases and J lost 0, with 9 bases in between. CDR1 and CDR2 (germline): MNHEY, SMNVEV (reference sequence). There are 14 residues in the CDR3. CDR3 coding DNA: TGTGCCAGCAGTTCGGGACTCATGAACACTGAAGCTTTCTTT. Residues: CASSSGLMNTEAFF.

This chain joins TRBV15 and TRBJ2-5; 12 positions match TRBD1. Germline V gene lookup returns CDR1 LNHNV and CDR2 YYDKDF (reference sequence). Unmatched junction bases numbered 2, after V lost 1 base and J lost 5 bases. CDR3 length: 15 amino acids. The CDR3 region is CATSRGGTGGETQYF. The CDR3 DNA sequence: TGTGCCACCAGCAGAGGGGGGACAGGGGGCGAGACCCAGTACTTC.

V usage is TRBV13 and J usage is TRBJ1-2; D is unclear. The V end was cut by 1 base, the J end by 6 bases, with 15 bases between. There are 15 residues in the CDR3. Looked up from germline, CDR1 is PRHDT and CDR2 is FYEKMQ (reference sequence). DNA of the CDR3: TGTGCCAGCAGCTTAGAGGACGGGCCCGAGGATGGCTACACCTTC. Amino acid sequence: CASSLEDGPEDGYTF.

This clone showed up just once. V gene TRBV12-5 combines with J gene TRBJ2-2; no clear D gene. Trimming stripped 6 bases from V and 6 bases from J, with 8 bases between. This CDR3 has 12 amino acids. Germline V lookup: CDR1 LGHNT, CDR2 FRNRAP. The CDR3 region is CASGDGAGELFF. The CDR3 nucleotides read TGTGCTAGTGGGGACGGTGCCGGGGAGCTGTTTTTT. The whole variable domain, remainder taken from reference TRBV12-5 and TRBJ2-2, is DARVTQTPRHKVTEMGQEVTMRCQPILGHNTVFWYRQTMMQGLELLAYFRNRAPLDDSGMPKDRFSAEMPDATLATLKIQPSEPRDSAVYFCASGDGAGELFFGEGSRLTVL.

The genes are TRBV9 and TRBJ2-2; D is tentatively TRBD1 or TRBD2 (6 bases each). In germline, CDR1 is SGDLS, CDR2 YYNGEE. The V gene lost 0 bases and the J gene lost 5 bases, with 11 bases spanning the gap. This CDR3 has 15 amino acids. CDR3 DNA sequence: TGTGCCAGCAGCGTAGAGGGGGGCTGGACCGGGGAGCTGTTTTTT. It encodes CASSVEGGWTGELFF.

The chain combines TRBV28 with TRBJ2-2, with D possibly matching TRBD2 (5 bases). Looked up from germline, CDR1 is MDHEN and CDR2 is SYDVKM. The CDR3 runs to 15 residues. V was shortened by 3 bases and J by 9 bases, with 17 bases between the two germline ends. The CDR3 nucleotides are TGTGCCAGCAGTTTTAGTTCGGGGTTTTTGAGGGAGCTGTTTTTT. As protein: CASSFSSGFLRELFF.

J is TRBJ2-1 and V is TRBV6-5; 11 nucleotides align to TRBD2. V shed 4 bases and J 9 bases; nucleotides not matched to a gene: 2. This CDR3 is 13 amino acids long. Germline CDR1 reads MNHEY; CDR2 reads SVGAGI. CDR3 residues: CASSLGLAVEQFF. Here the CDR3 DNA reads TGTGCCAGCAGTTTGGGACTAGCGGTTGAGCAGTTCTTC.

The CDR3: CASSSRDRNTGELFF. The CDR3 nucleotides read TGTGCCAGCAGCTCGAGGGACAGGAACACCGGGGAGCTGTTTTTT. This chain uses TRBV7-2 with TRBJ2-2; TRBD1 matches at 7 bases. V lost 4 bases, J lost 1 base, and 3 bases stayed unmatched. In germline, CDR1 is SGHTA, CDR2 FQGNSA. CDR3 length: 15 amino acids.

The chain has TRBV5-1 and TRBJ2-7; D is possibly TRBD2 (5 bases). V was pared by 4 bases and J by 4 bases, with 15 bases between. Germline values: CDR1 SGHRS, CDR2 YFSETQ. The CDR3 loop spans 14 amino acids. Here the CDR3 DNA reads TGCGCCAGCAGCCCGGAGGACGCCTCGTACGAGCAGTACTTC. Translating it yields CASSPEDASYEQYF.

This clone was seen just once. DNA for the CDR3: TGTGCCAGCTCACCAGGGGAGGGGACAGCCTACAATGAGCAGTTCTTC. It specifies CASSPGEGTAYNEQFF. The J gene is TRBJ2-1, the V gene TRBV18, with D perhaps TRBD1 or TRBD2 (7 bases each). Deletions cut 2 bases from V and 2 bases from J, with 13 bases between. This CDR3 has 16 residues. CDR1 and CDR2 from the germline V gene are KGHSH and LQKENI.

V usage is TRBV10-3 and J usage is TRBJ2-3, with TRBD2 matching 7 bases. Germline lookup yields CDR1 ENHRY and CDR2 SYGVKD. After removal of 11 bases from V and 2 bases from J, the junction contained 7 bases not matched to a gene. The CDR3 has 13 residues. CDR3 DNA sequence: TGTGCCTGTGGAACTAGCGCCACAGATACGCAGTATTTT. Protein product: CACGTSATDTQYF.

V and J are TRBV7-2 and TRBJ2-2; TRBD1 matches 8 bases. The CDR3 totals 14 residues. Germline loops: CDR1 SGHTA, CDR2 FQGNSA. V dropped 5 bases and J dropped 3; count of bases not matched to a gene: 2. Here the CDR3 DNA reads TGTGCCAGCAGCACGACAGGGGACACCGGGGAGCTGTTTTTT. Translating gives CASSTTGDTGELFF.

This chain connects TRBV4-3 to TRBJ2-3; perhaps TRBD2 as D (5 bases). The V and J ends lost 6 bases and 0 bases respectively, with 13 bases between them. Germline values: CDR1 LGHNA, CDR2 YSLEER. The CDR3 extends over 15 amino acids. The CDR3 reads CASSHASGSTDTQYF. The CDR3 DNA reads TGCGCCAGCAGTCACGCTTCGGGGAGCACAGATACGCAGTATTTT.

This chain uses TRBV25-1 with TRBJ2-3, with D perhaps assigned TRBD1 or TRBD2 (5 bases each). This CDR3 has 15 amino acids. V was shortened by 7 bases and J by 2 bases, with 16 bases between the two germline ends. Germline CDR1 and CDR2: MGHDK and SYGVNS. The CDR3 DNA sequence: TGTGCCAGCACCCTGGGACCCCCACACACAGATACGCAGTATTTT. Protein sequence: CASTLGPPHTDTQYF.

The V gene is TRBV13, the J gene TRBJ1-3; D gene unclear. The CDR3 runs to 15 residues. The germline V gene encodes CDR1 PRHDT and CDR2 FYEKMQ (reference sequence). Trimming left V 2 bases short and J 3 bases short, with 11 bases between. CDR3 sequence: CASSLIRDHGNTIYF. CDR3 DNA: TGTGCCAGCAGCTTAATTAGGGATCATGGAAACACCATATATTTT. Based on the CDR3 plus reference TRBV13 and TRBJ1-3, the full variable domain is AAGVIQSPRHLIKEKRETATLKCYPIPRHDTVYWYQQGPGQDPQFLISFYEKMQSDKGSIPDRFSAQQFSDYHSELNMSSLELGDSALYFCASSLIRDHGNTIYFGEGSWLTVV.

This chain links TRBV19 with TRBJ1-4, with D unclear. There are 14 residues in the CDR3. Germline assignment: CDR1 LNHDA and CDR2 SQIVND (reference sequence). V gave up 1 base and J gave up 7 bases, with 10 bases separating them. The CDR3 DNA reads TGTGCCAGTAGTATAGTTTCACGGGGTGAAAAACTGTTTTTT. Encoded protein: CASSIVSRGEKLFF. Using reference TRBV19 and TRBJ1-4 for the parts outside the CDR3, the full variable domain is DGGITQSPKYLFRKEGQNVTLSCEQNLNHDAMYWYRQDPGQGLRLIYYSQIVNDFQKGDIAEGYSVSREKKESFPLTVTSAQKNPTAFYLCASSIVSRGEKLFFGSGTQLSVL.

This rearrangement joins TRBV25-1 to TRBJ1-1; D call uncertain. Looked up from germline, CDR1 is MGHDK and CDR2 is SYGVNS. Trimming removed 1 base from V and 1 base from J, with 7 bases in between. The CDR3 totals 14 residues. The CDR3 bases are TGTGCCAGCAGTGAATCGTTAGGGAACACTGAAGCTTTCTTT. This encodes CASSESLGNTEAFF. Variable domain in full (rest from reference TRBV25-1 and TRBJ1-1): EADIYQTPRYLVIGTGKKITLECSQTMGHDKMYWYQQDPGMELHLIHYSYGVNSTEKGDLSSESTVSRIRTEHFPLTLESARPSHTSQYLCASSESLGNTEAFFGQGTRLTVV.

CDR3 sequence (DNA): TGTGCCAGCAGTGTTTTCGGTTTCTCGAACACTGAAGCTTTCTTT. This sequence encodes CASSVFGFSNTEAFF. This chain joins TRBV6-1 and TRBJ1-1; no definite D call. The CDR3 extends over 15 amino acids. The germline V gene encodes CDR1 MNHNS and CDR2 SASEGT. Trimming shortened V by 4 bases and J by 1 base, and 13 bases separated the two germline ends.

The gene calls are TRBV27 and TRBJ1-3, with TRBD1 identical over 7 bases. The CDR3 is made up of 19 amino acids. CDR1 and CDR2 (germline): MNHEY, SMNVEV (reference sequence). The J segment lost 6 bases and the V segment lost 5 bases, leaving 22 bases of the junction unmatched. The CDR3 protein is CASSHHYRGELDVPNTIYF. The CDR3 region has the DNA TGTGCCAGCAGTCACCATTACAGGGGAGAGTTGGACGTTCCAAACACCATATATTTT.

The chain is built from TRBV19 and TRBJ1-2; 7 bases fit TRBD1. The germline CDR1 and CDR2 sequences are LNHDA and SQIVND (reference sequence). The junction had 10 bases not matched to a gene; V was cut back by 7 bases and J by 5 bases. The CDR3 has 14 residues. In DNA form, the CDR3 reads TGTGCCAGTATCAACCGGGACAGAAAATATGGCTACACCTTC. Translation gives CASINRDRKYGYTF. The variable domain in full, with the rest retrieved from reference TRBV19 and TRBJ1-2, is DGGITQSPKYLFRKEGQNVTLSCEQNLNHDAMYWYRQDPGQGLRLIYYSQIVNDFQKGDIAEGYSVSREKKESFPLTVTSAQKNPTAFYLCASINRDRKYGYTFGSGTRLTVV.

The chain employs TRBV7-9 and TRBJ1-5, with 9 bases identical to TRBD1. V lost 1 base to trimming and J lost 6 bases; unmatched junction nucleotides: 13. Per germline, CDR1 SEHNR and CDR2 FQNEAQ (reference sequence). The CDR3 contains 18 residues. CDR3 sequence: CASSLDRTGQGKLQPQHF. The CDR3 nucleotides read TGTGCCAGCAGCTTAGATCGGACGGGACAGGGAAAACTTCAGCCCCAGCATTTT.

This clone was detected a few times. The rearrangement uses TRBV11-2 and TRBJ1-1, with unresolved D. This CDR3 contains 11 residues. Germline assignment: CDR1 SGHAT and CDR2 FQNNGV. The V and J ends lost 7 bases and 0 bases respectively, with 3 bases between them. The CDR3 DNA follows: TGTGCCAGCACTCTGAACACTGAAGCTTTCTTT. Its translation: CASTLNTEAFF.

The J gene is TRBJ2-3, the V gene TRBV18; the D gene is possibly TRBD2 (6 bases). CDR1 KGHSH and CDR2 LQKENI come from the germline V gene. The V and J ends lost 4 bases and 2 bases respectively, with 13 bases between them. The CDR3 has 15 amino acids. CDR3 loop: CASSQVAEYTDTQYF. The CDR3 DNA follows: TGTGCCAGCTCACAAGTAGCGGAGTACACAGATACGCAGTATTTT.

The rearrangement joins TRBV6-1 to TRBJ2-7; D perhaps matches TRBD2 (6 bases). Germline V CDR1 and CDR2: MNHNS, SASEGT. The V and J ends lost 1 base and 3 bases respectively, with 19 bases between them. This CDR3 region has 17 residues. Here the CDR3 reads CASSEVGSVAGFYEQYF. The CDR3 DNA follows: TGTGCCAGCAGTGAAGTGGGTAGTGTGGCGGGGTTCTACGAGCAGTACTTC.